A single sample gave rise to the 14 T cell receptor beta chains below, sequenced in a study of human T cells and chemical hapten exposure. Time point here: healthy volunteer bleed at 2 weeks. Total RNA was isolated from whole blood that had not been fractionated. From the RACE reads, TCRdb called clonotypes with MiXCR, one entry per CDR3 protein. The sample shows some 46,000 distinct CDR3 sequences, around 4% of them seen only once. Material for sequencing was whole blood. The receptors derive from a female donor in good health. Some clones in this sample may be carry-over from other donors' samples.

This clonotype appeared many times. The chain combines TRBV6-5 with TRBJ1-5, with a possible D match to TRBD1 (5 bases). There are 17 residues in the CDR3. CDR1 and CDR2 from the germline V gene are MNHEY and SVGAGI. V was trimmed by 3 bases and J by 0 bases, leaving 15 bases between them. CDR3 DNA sequence: TGTGCCAGCAGTTATAGGGGACCGGGGGGTAGCAATCAGCCCCAGCATTTT. Its translation: CASSYRGPGGSNQPQHF.

This clonotype has ten or more counts. V gene TRBV12-5 combines with J gene TRBJ2-3; no definite D call. CDR1 is LGHNT, CDR2 FRNRAP, per germline. This CDR3 region has 18 residues. V lost 0 bases and J 2 bases, leaving 18 bases between the germline ends. The CDR3 DNA reads TGTGCTAGTGGTTTGGTACGCGGAATCGGGCAATCCACAGATACGCAGTATTTT. It specifies CASGLVRGIGQSTDTQYF.

The chain has TRBV6-2 or TRBV6-3 and TRBJ2-5; no firm D call. V lost 0 bases to trimming and J lost 5 bases, with 4 bases between them. Germline CDR1 and CDR2: MNHEY and SVGEGT. The length of the CDR3 is 12 residues. The CDR3 DNA sequence: TGTGCCAGCAGTTACTCCTCCGAGACCCAGTACTTC. Protein product: CASSYSSETQYF.

The chain links TRBV28 to TRBJ2-3; possibly TRBD1 for D (6 bases). The CDR3 is made up of 16 amino acids. Trimming took 4 bases from V and 0 from J, leaving 14 bases between them. Germline V gene sequence: CDR1 MDHEN, CDR2 SYDVKM. The CDR3 DNA reads TGTGCCAGCAGTTCTCCTGGGGGCTCAAGCACAGATACGCAGTATTTT. This gives the protein CASSSPGGSSTDTQYF.

This clonotype was recorded many times. The gene calls are TRBV28 and TRBJ1-2; possibly TRBD1 for D (6 bases). The germline V gene has CDR1 MDHEN and CDR2 SYDVKM. The CDR3 loop spans 15 amino acids. V lost 4 bases, J lost 2 bases, and 14 bases lay in between. CDR3 in amino acids: CASSSYREENYGYTF. The CDR3 DNA follows: TGTGCCAGCAGTTCCTACAGGGAGGAGAACTATGGCTACACCTTC.

This clonotype was observed a handful of times. The chain has TRBV5-4 and TRBJ2-3; D remains ambiguous. From germline, CDR1 is SGHNT and CDR2 YYREEE (reference sequence). CDR3 length: 13 residues. DNA for the CDR3: TGTGCTCAGCATTCCTCCAACACAGATACGCAGTATTTT. Protein: CAQHSSNTDTQYF.

This clonotype has at least ten counts. The chain couples TRBV20-1 to TRBJ1-2; D is unresolved. V gave up 3 bases and J gave up 4 bases, with 15 bases separating them. CDR1 and CDR2 (germline): DFQATT, SNEGSKA (reference sequence). This CDR3 has 14 amino acids. CDR3 residues: CSASAEPSAYGYTF. The CDR3 DNA reads as TGCAGTGCTAGTGCCGAACCGTCTGCCTATGGCTACACCTTC.

This clonotype came up many times. The chain links TRBV12-3 or TRBV12-4 to TRBJ1-5; no definite D call. Trimming shortened V by 3 bases and J by 0 bases, and 6 bases separated the two germline ends. The CDR3 consists of 14 residues. The CDR3 reads CASSLQVSNQPQHF. In DNA, the CDR3 is TGTGCCAGCAGTTTGCAGGTTAGCAATCAGCCCCAGCATTTT.

This clonotype has a count of ten or more. The CDR3 bases are TGTGCCAGCAGCGGGGGACAGGTGCGCAATCAGCCCCAGCATTTT. This gives the protein CASSGGQVRNQPQHF. This chain links TRBV28 with TRBJ1-5; 8 bases are a match to TRBD1. V lost 6 bases to trimming and J lost 2 bases; unmatched junction nucleotides: 6. The germline V gene has CDR1 MDHEN and CDR2 SYDVKM. The CDR3 has 15 residues.

The sample holds one count of this clonotype. A much bigger clone sits one base away, suggesting this may be a read error. The rearrangement links TRBV12-3 or TRBV12-4 to TRBJ2-7; D ambiguous. The V gene lost 6 bases and the J gene lost 5 bases, with 14 bases spanning the gap. The length of the CDR3 is 13 residues. The CDR3 loop is CASSQAQLDEQYF. The DNA for the CDR3 is TGTGCCAGCAGCCAGGCACAGCTCGACGAGCAGTACTTC.

This clonotype has ten or more counts. The CDR3 bases are TGTGCCAGCAGCCAACCGACAGGGGATGACTATGGCTACACCTTC. It translates to CASSQPTGDDYGYTF. The rearrangement joins TRBV4-2 to TRBJ1-2; 8 bases agree with TRBD1. Germline V gene sequence: CDR1 LGHNA, CDR2 YNFKEQ. The CDR3 contains 15 residues. V lost 2 bases to trimming and J lost 3 bases; unmatched junction nucleotides: 5.

In this sample, this clonotype turned up many times. The chain uses TRBV12-3 or TRBV12-4 and TRBJ2-3; the match to TRBD2 covers 10 bases. The CDR3 spans 14 residues. CDR3 nucleotides: TGTAGTTCCTCAAGCGGGGGGGCCCCAGATACGCAGTATTTT. Translating gives CSSSSGGAPDTQYF.

Many counts were recorded for this clonotype. This chain links TRBV7-2 with TRBJ1-4; D is perhaps TRBD1 (6 bases). The CDR3 has 16 amino acids. V gave up 6 bases and J gave up 0 bases, with 14 bases separating them. The germline V gene has CDR1 SGHTA and CDR2 FQGNSA. The CDR3 DNA reads as TGTGCCAGCAGAAGAACAGGGACCGCAACTAATGAAAAACTGTTTTTT. Translation gives CASRRTGTATNEKLFF.

This clonotype has at least ten counts. The chain is built from TRBV20-1 and TRBJ1-2, with TRBD1 matching over 7 bases. V was pared by 5 bases and J by 8 bases, with 5 bases of the junction left unmatched. Per the germline V gene, CDR1 is DFQATT and CDR2 is SNEGSKA (reference sequence). The CDR3 sequence is 11 residues long. CDR3 nucleotides: TGCAGTGCTCAGATACAGGGGGGCTACACCTTC. It specifies CSAQIQGGYTF.